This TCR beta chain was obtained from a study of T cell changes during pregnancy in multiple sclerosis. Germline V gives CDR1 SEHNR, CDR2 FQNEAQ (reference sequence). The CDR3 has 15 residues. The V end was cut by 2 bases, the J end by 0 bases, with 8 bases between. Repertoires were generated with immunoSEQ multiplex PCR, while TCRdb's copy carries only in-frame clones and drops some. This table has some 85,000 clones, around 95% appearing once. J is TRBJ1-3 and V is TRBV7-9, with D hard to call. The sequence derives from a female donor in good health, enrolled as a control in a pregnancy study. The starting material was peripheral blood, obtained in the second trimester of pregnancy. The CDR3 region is CASSLWRDSGNTIYF. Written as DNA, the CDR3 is TGTGCCAGCAGCTTATGGAGGGACTCTGGAAACACCATATATTTT. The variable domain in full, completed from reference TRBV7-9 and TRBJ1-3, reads DTGVSQNPRHKITKRGQNVTFRCDPISEHNRLYWYRQTLGQGPEFLTYFQNEAQLEKSRLLSDRFSAERPKGSFSTLEIQRTEQGDSAMYLCASSLWRDSGNTIYFGEGSWLTVV.